These 32 T cell receptor beta chains were all obtained from the same sample, sequenced in a study of glioma-infiltrating T cells after dendritic cell vaccination. Assay: immunoSEQ multiplex PCR; the TCRdb copy retains only in-frame clones and omits some. The repertoire holds approximately 82,000 clones, with approximately 90% as singletons. The specimen comprised blood, sampled before dendritic cell vaccination. The source is a human donor with glioblastoma.

CDR3 region: CASSPSSGETQYF. CDR3 sequence (DNA): TGTGCCAGCAGCCCGTCCTCGGGAGAGACCCAGTACTTC. V usage is TRBV7-2 and J usage is TRBJ2-5, with D unresolved. The CDR3 spans 13 residues. Germline assignment: CDR1 SGHTA and CDR2 FQGNSA. The germline V and J ends were trimmed by 5 bases and 4 bases, with 11 bases remaining between them.

This clone was seen only once. V gene TRBV11-3 combines with J gene TRBJ2-1; D might be TRBD2 (6 bases). CDR1 SGHNT and CDR2 YENEEA come from the germline V gene. The CDR3 runs to 17 residues. Between the trimmed V and J ends, which lost 1 base and 0 bases, there was a span of 13 bases. The CDR3 here is CASSLARDSSSYNEQFF. The CDR3, as DNA: TGTGCCAGCAGCTTAGCCCGGGACTCCAGCTCCTACAATGAGCAGTTCTTC. Filled out from reference TRBV11-3 and TRBJ2-1, the complete variable domain reads EAGVVQSPRYKIIEKKQPVAFWCNPISGHNTLYWYLQNLGQGPELLIRYENEEAVDDSQLPKDRFSAERLKGVDSTLKIQPAELGDSAVYLCASSLARDSSSYNEQFFGPGTRLTVL.

V and J are TRBV4-2 and TRBJ1-1, with 7 bases lining up with TRBD1. The CDR3 consists of 15 residues. Germline-derived CDR1 and CDR2 are LGHNA and YNFKEQ. V lost 0 bases, J lost 1 base, and 2 bases stayed unmatched. In DNA form, the CDR3 reads TGTGCCAGCAGCCAAGAACAGGGGAGGAACACTGAAGCTTTCTTT. Translated, it gives CASSQEQGRNTEAFF.

The chain has TRBV5-4 and TRBJ2-3, with 12 bases aligning to TRBD2. The germline V gene has CDR1 SGHNT and CDR2 YYREEE (reference sequence). The junction had 5 bases not matched to a gene; V was cut back by 5 bases and J by 4 bases. The CDR3 spans 15 residues. CDR3 nucleotides: TGTGCCAGCAGTCCTAGCGGGAGGGCGGCAGATACGCAGTATTTT. Its translation: CASSPSGRAADTQYF. The full variable domain, in which reference TRBV5-4 and TRBJ2-3 provide the parts outside the CDR3, is ETGVTQSPTHLIKTRGQQVTLRCSSQSGHNTVSWYQQALGQGPQFIFQYYREEENGRGNFPPRFSGLQFPNYSSELNVNALELDDSALYLCASSPSGRAADTQYFGPGTRLTVL.

Only a few counts were recorded for this clone. The chain combines TRBV2 with TRBJ2-2; possible D gene TRBD2, 6 bases. Between the trimmed V and J ends, which lost 6 bases and 1 base, there was a span of 15 bases. This CDR3 comprises 16 residues. Looked up from germline, CDR1 is SNHLY and CDR2 is FYNNEI. CDR3 DNA sequence: TGTGCCAGCAGCGCTAGGGCGGGGAAGAACACCGGGGAGCTGTTTTTT. Its translation: CASSARAGKNTGELFF. Looking up the rest from reference TRBV2 and TRBJ2-2 gives the full variable domain: EPEVTQTPSHQVTQMGQEVILRCVPISNHLYFYWYRQILGQKVEFLVSFYNNEISEKSEIFDDQFSVERPDGSNFTLKIRSTKLEDSAMYFCASSARAGKNTGELFFGEGSRLTVL.

The V and J genes are TRBV30 and TRBJ2-3; D is unresolved. Deletions cut 4 bases from V and 0 bases from J, with 11 bases between. This CDR3 has 14 amino acids. Per the germline V gene, CDR1 is GTSNPN and CDR2 is SVGIG (reference sequence). CDR3 sequence reads: CAWKPGSSTDTQYF. For the CDR3, the DNA is TGTGCCTGGAAACCCGGTTCTAGCACAGATACGCAGTATTTT.

The rearrangement joins TRBV30 to TRBJ2-1; 14 nucleotides match TRBD2. The CDR3 has 14 residues. The germline V gene encodes CDR1 GTSNPN and CDR2 SVGIG (reference sequence). After removal of 1 base from V and 10 bases from J, the junction contained 3 bases not matched to a gene. The CDR3, as DNA: TGTGCCTGGAGTGGGACTAGCGGGAGGAAAGAGCAGTTCTTC. Translating it yields CAWSGTSGRKEQFF.

The genes are TRBV6-6 and TRBJ1-6; 7 positions agree with TRBD1. The junction had 5 bases not matched to a gene; V was cut back by 6 bases and J by 12 bases. From germline, CDR1 is MNHNY and CDR2 SVGAGI (reference sequence). The CDR3 contains 12 residues. CDR3 region: CASSNRGEPLHF. The CDR3 region has the DNA TGTGCCAGCAGCAACAGGGGAGAACCCCTCCACTTT.

This CDR3 reads CASTKNVGVQTEAFF. The CDR3 nucleotides read TGTGCCAGCACCAAAAATGTCGGGGTCCAGACTGAAGCTTTCTTT. The chain links TRBV6-1 to TRBJ1-1; unclear D gene. V was cut by 7 bases and J by 5 bases, with 20 bases left in between. The CDR3 is 15 amino acids. CDR1 and CDR2 from the germline V gene are MNHNS and SASEGT.

The V and J genes are TRBV9 and TRBJ2-7; 8 bases line up with TRBD1. CDR1 SGDLS and CDR2 YYNGEE come from the germline V gene. Unmatched junction bases numbered 1, after V lost 1 base and J lost 4 bases. CDR3 size: 13 residues. As DNA, the CDR3 is TGTGCCAGCAGCGTAAGGACAGGGTACGAGCAGTACTTC. This codes for CASSVRTGYEQYF. The full variable domain, with the rest looked up from reference TRBV9 and TRBJ2-7, is DSGVTQTPKHLITATGQRVTLRCSPRSGDLSVYWYQQSLDQGLQFLIQYYNGEERAKGNILERFSAQQFPDLHSELNLSSLELGDSALYFCASSVRTGYEQYFGPGTRLTVT.

V and J are TRBV19 and TRBJ2-1; tentative D call: TRBD2 (5 bases). CDR1 and CDR2 (germline): LNHDA, SQIVND (reference sequence). The CDR3 consists of 14 residues. Between the trimmed V and J ends, which lost 6 bases and 9 bases, there was a span of 18 bases. The CDR3 sequence: CASRPLSESGEQFF. The CDR3 DNA reads TGTGCCAGTAGGCCCCTTAGCGAGTCAGGTGAGCAGTTCTTC.

This chain connects TRBV27 to TRBJ1-1; unclear D gene. The germline CDR1 and CDR2 sequences are MNHEY and SMNVEV (reference sequence). With 5 bases removed from V and 3 bases from J, the gap between germline ends came to 13 bases. The CDR3 is made up of 14 amino acids. DNA of the CDR3: TGTGCCAGCAGTCCGAGGGTGTCAGACACTGAAGCTTTCTTT. Protein: CASSPRVSDTEAFF.

V and J are TRBV29-1 and TRBJ2-7; perhaps TRBD1 as D (6 bases). The CDR3 totals 12 residues. Deletions cut 4 bases from V and 2 bases from J, with 9 bases between. Germline V CDR1 and CDR2: SQVTM, ANQGSEA. For the CDR3, the DNA is TGCAGCGTTGCAGGGGCAGCCTACGAGCAGTACTTC. Its translation: CSVAGAAYEQYF.

This clone has only a few counts. The V gene is TRBV11-2, the J gene TRBJ2-7; D may be TRBD1 (5 bases). The CDR3 is made up of 13 amino acids. V was shortened by 6 bases and J by 5 bases, with 14 bases between the two germline ends. The germline V gene has CDR1 SGHAT and CDR2 FQNNGV. CDR3 residues: CASRGPGIDEQYF. The CDR3 region has the DNA TGTGCCAGCAGGGGGCCTGGGATCGACGAGCAGTACTTC.

This chain uses TRBV4-1 with TRBJ2-7; D is unresolved. CDR1 is MGHRA, CDR2 YSYEKL, per germline. The CDR3 totals 15 residues. V was trimmed by 0 bases and J by 4 bases, leaving 13 bases between them. In DNA, the CDR3 is TGCGCCAGCAGCCAAGATTCCAACAGTTTTTACGAGCAGTACTTC. This translates into CASSQDSNSFYEQYF.

This sequence joins TRBV11-2 and TRBJ1-1; tentatively, D is TRBD1 (5 bases). V was shortened by 0 bases and J by 4 bases, with 9 bases between the two germline ends. CDR3 length: 14 residues. Germline V lookup: CDR1 SGHAT, CDR2 FQNNGV. This CDR3 reads CASSLEGAGTEAFF. The CDR3 region has the DNA TGTGCCAGCAGCTTAGAAGGGGCTGGCACTGAAGCTTTCTTT.

This clone occurred once. The chain has TRBV19 and TRBJ1-2, with D possibly matching TRBD1 (6 bases). Germline-derived CDR1 and CDR2 are LNHDA and SQIVND (reference sequence). Trimming shortened V by 5 bases and J by 8 bases, and 18 bases separated the two germline ends. The CDR3 runs to 14 residues. CDR3 nucleotides: TGTGCCAGTAGTCCCAGGGGCCCTCTATGGGGCTACACCTTC. This gives the protein CASSPRGPLWGYTF.

J is TRBJ2-5 and V is TRBV6-1, with 7 positions matching TRBD1. The assigned J gene may be wrong: the sequence end matches TRBJ2-7 better. The CDR3 extends over 15 amino acids. Germline V gene data show CDR1 as MNHNS and CDR2 as SASEGT. The DNA of the CDR3 is TGTGCCAGCAGTACCACCGGACAGGCGCGCTACGAGCAGTACTTC. Translating it yields CASSTTGQARYEQYF.

This clone was counted a few times. This chain joins TRBV27 and TRBJ2-1; D is unclear. V lost 5 bases and J 7 bases, leaving 12 bases between the germline ends. Germline values: CDR1 MNHEY, CDR2 SMNVEV (reference sequence). The CDR3 covers 13 residues. Here the CDR3 DNA reads TGTGCCAGCAGTATCCTCGGGTGGAATGAGCAGTTCTTC. This encodes CASSILGWNEQFF.

This clone was observed a handful of times. V gene TRBV30 combines with J gene TRBJ2-5; possibly TRBD2 for D (7 bases). The CDR3 runs to 15 residues. Germline V gives CDR1 GTSNPN, CDR2 SVGIG (reference sequence). The V and J ends lost 2 bases and 5 bases respectively, with 18 bases between them. For the CDR3, the DNA is TGTGCCTGGAGTCCCCTAAGGGGGGGAGCCGAGACCCAGTACTTC. It encodes CAWSPLRGGAETQYF.

This chain joins TRBV30 and TRBJ2-1; the D gene is possibly TRBD1 (6 bases). Germline V CDR1 and CDR2: GTSNPN, SVGIG (reference sequence). This CDR3 comprises 13 residues. V was pared by 4 bases and J by 3 bases, with 10 bases between. The CDR3 sequence: CAWIRDNYNEQFF. The CDR3 region has the DNA TGTGCCTGGATCCGGGACAACTACAATGAGCAGTTCTTC.

The chain recombines TRBV29-1 with TRBJ1-4, with TRBD1 identical over 9 bases. The V and J ends lost 5 bases and 4 bases, in that order; junction bases with no gene match: 5. The length of the CDR3 is 14 residues. Germline V gene lookup returns CDR1 SQVTM and CDR2 ANQGSEA. The CDR3 DNA sequence: TGCAGCGTTTTACAGGGGGCGGTTAATGAAAAACTGTTTTTT. Protein: CSVLQGAVNEKLFF.

This chain links TRBV19 with TRBJ1-5; possibly TRBD1 for D (6 bases). Per germline, CDR1 LNHDA and CDR2 SQIVND (reference sequence). The CDR3 has 14 amino acids. V was pared by 5 bases and J by 3 bases, with 11 bases between. CDR3 protein: CASSVQGTNQPQHF. The CDR3 nucleotides are TGTGCCAGTAGTGTCCAGGGGACCAATCAGCCCCAGCATTTT. Combining the CDR3 with reference TRBV19 and TRBJ1-5 gives the whole variable domain DGGITQSPKYLFRKEGQNVTLSCEQNLNHDAMYWYRQDPGQGLRLIYYSQIVNDFQKGDIAEGYSVSREKKESFPLTVTSAQKNPTAFYLCASSVQGTNQPQHFGDGTRLSIL.

The V call is TRBV5-1, the J call TRBJ2-5, with 11 bases fitting TRBD2. The V gene's germline CDR1 is SGHRS and CDR2 YFSETQ. The CDR3 has 14 residues. V lost 5 bases, J lost 3 bases, and 3 bases stayed unmatched. The CDR3 here is CASRPGLAEETQYF. CDR3 DNA sequence: TGCGCCAGCAGGCCGGGACTAGCGGAAGAGACCCAGTACTTC.

This sequence joins TRBV19 and TRBJ1-2, with D possibly being TRBD1 (6 bases). The CDR3 is 14 amino acids. V was shortened by 6 bases and J by 2 bases, with 13 bases between the two germline ends. Germline assignment: CDR1 LNHDA and CDR2 SQIVND (reference sequence). In nucleotides, the CDR3 is TGTGCCAGTAGGGTACAACAGGGAAACTATGGCTACACCTTC. It translates to CASRVQQGNYGYTF.

The CDR3 sequence: CASSLRGLAGNYEQYF. DNA of the CDR3: TGTGCCAGCAGTTTAAGGGGACTAGCGGGGAACTACGAGCAGTACTTC. The rearrangement joins TRBV27 to TRBJ2-7; 13 bases map to TRBD2. The V segment lost 2 bases and the J segment 3 bases; nucleotides outside the gene matches: 4. The length of the CDR3 is 16 residues. The V gene's germline CDR1 is MNHEY and CDR2 SMNVEV (reference sequence).

The chain combines TRBV11-2 with TRBJ2-7; TRBD1 matches at 7 bases. The ends lost 4 bases at V and 0 bases at J; junction bases unmatched: 15. This CDR3 has 18 residues. CDR1 SGHAT and CDR2 FQNNGV come from the germline V gene. CDR3 coding DNA: TGTGCCAGCAGCTCAATCCCCCTCGCCGGGACAGCCTCCTACGAGCAGTACTTC. Its translation is CASSSIPLAGTASYEQYF.

V and J are TRBV25-1 and TRBJ2-5; 8 bases map to TRBD2. The germline V gene has CDR1 MGHDK and CDR2 SYGVNS. The ends lost 6 bases at V and 2 bases at J; junction bases unmatched: 5. The CDR3 totals 14 residues. The CDR3 DNA is TGTGCCAGCAGCCCACTAGCGGTACAAGAGACCCAGTACTTC. Its protein product is CASSPLAVQETQYF. Variable domain in full (rest from reference TRBV25-1 and TRBJ2-5): EADIYQTPRYLVIGTGKKITLECSQTMGHDKMYWYQQDPGMELHLIHYSYGVNSTEKGDLSSESTVSRIRTEHFPLTLESARPSHTSQYLCASSPLAVQETQYFGPGTRLLVL.

This chain links TRBV5-4 with TRBJ1-5; TRBD1 matches at 7 bases. This CDR3 has 15 residues. Germline CDR1 is SGHNT and CDR2 is YYREEE (reference sequence). V lost 0 bases and J lost 4; bases outside the gene matches: 4. The CDR3 coding sequence is TGTGCCAGCAGCTTGGATGGGACAGAGAATCAGCCCCAGCATTTT. This sequence encodes CASSLDGTENQPQHF.

The chain combines TRBV14 with TRBJ2-1; 12 bases align to TRBD1. Looked up from germline, CDR1 is SGHDN and CDR2 is FVKESK. V trimming: 4 bases; J trimming: 8 bases; junction bases outside the gene matches: 9. The CDR3 covers 16 residues. The CDR3 reads CASSPGTGGARYEQFF. The CDR3 nucleotides are TGTGCCAGCAGCCCCGGGACAGGGGGCGCGCGGTATGAGCAGTTCTTC.

This rearrangement joins TRBV5-6 to TRBJ1-5; 8 bases align to TRBD1. The germline gives CDR1 SGHDT, CDR2 YYEEEE. Trimming removed 4 bases from V and 6 bases from J; junction bases left unmatched: 3. The CDR3 totals 13 residues. The CDR3 sequence is CASSQQGGQPQHF. The CDR3 DNA reads as TGTGCCAGCAGCCAACAGGGGGGTCAGCCCCAGCATTTT.

The chain carries TRBV4-1 and TRBJ2-1, with 11 bases aligning to TRBD2. V gave up 3 bases and J gave up 4 bases; unmatched junction bases: 5. This CDR3 has 16 amino acids. Germline assignment: CDR1 MGHRA and CDR2 YSYEKL. DNA for the CDR3: TGCGCCAGCAGCCATCACCTAGCGGGGGGTTACAATGAGCAGTTCTTC. The encoded protein is CASSHHLAGGYNEQFF.